The 10 T cell receptor beta chains below come from one sample, sequenced in a study of T cell responses to AZD1222 COVID-19 vaccine. Data came from immunoSEQ multiplex PCR; TCRdb stores just in-frame clones and leaves some out. The data hold some 140,000 clones, with 88% observed a single time. This material consisted of peripheral blood, taken 28 days after the second AZD1222 dose. These receptor sequences come from an adult who received the AZD1222 COVID-19 vaccine.

This clone came up once. The chain employs TRBV11-3 and TRBJ1-2; 7 bases fit TRBD1. Trimming removed 5 bases from V and 4 bases from J; junction bases left unmatched: 7. Looked up from germline, CDR1 is SGHNT and CDR2 is YENEEA. CDR3 length equals 14 residues. CDR3 region: CASSPDRAGYGYTF. CDR3 nucleotide sequence: TGTGCCAGCAGCCCCGACAGGGCGGGCTATGGCTACACCTTC.

The J gene is TRBJ1-4, the V gene TRBV30, with 9 nucleotides matching TRBD1. The J segment lost 7 bases and the V segment lost 3 bases, leaving 6 bases of the junction unmatched. The germline gives CDR1 GTSNPN, CDR2 SVGIG (reference sequence). This CDR3 has 14 amino acids. The CDR3 DNA reads as TGTGCCTGGAGCACGGGACAGGGAGGTGAAAAACTGTTTTTT. Protein product: CAWSTGQGGEKLFF.

Only a few counts were recorded for this clone. The J gene is TRBJ1-2, the V gene TRBV29-1, with D uncertain. CDR3 size: 13 residues. V lost 7 bases, J lost 3 bases, and 15 bases lay in between. Germline CDR1 is SQVTM and CDR2 is ANQGSEA. For the CDR3, the DNA is TGCAGCGCCGCACCTCAAGCTCACTATGGCTACACCTTC. It is translated as CSAAPQAHYGYTF.

The V and J genes are TRBV11-2 and TRBJ2-1, with 11 bases matching TRBD2. Per the germline V gene, CDR1 is SGHAT and CDR2 is FQNNGV. The CDR3 has 19 residues. V shed 1 base and J 0 bases; nucleotides not matched to a gene: 8. CDR3 sequence: CASSLGGTSGLNSYNEQFF. The CDR3 DNA sequence: TGTGCCAGCAGCTTAGGGGGGACTAGCGGACTTAACTCCTACAATGAGCAGTTCTTC.

Written as DNA, the CDR3 is TGTGCCAGCAGCTTAGGCCCAAGAGAGACCCAGTACTTC. Residues: CASSLGPRETQYF. The rearrangement uses TRBV7-9 and TRBJ2-5; D is unresolved. Per the germline V gene, CDR1 is SEHNR and CDR2 is FQNEAQ (reference sequence). The V gene lost 1 base and the J gene lost 4 bases, with 7 bases spanning the gap. This CDR3 comprises 13 residues. Variable domain in full (rest from reference TRBV7-9 and TRBJ2-5): DTGVSQNPRHKITKRGQNVTFRCDPISEHNRLYWYRQTLGQGPEFLTYFQNEAQLEKSRLLSDRFSAERPKGSFSTLEIQRTEQGDSAMYLCASSLGPRETQYFGPGTRLLVL.

The genes are TRBV7-8 and TRBJ2-2; 8 bases agree with TRBD1. CDR1 SGHVS and CDR2 FQNEAQ come from the germline V gene. The CDR3 extends over 17 amino acids. V dropped 1 base and J dropped 5; count of bases not matched to a gene: 9. As DNA, the CDR3 is TGTGCCAGCAGCTTAGAATTAGGACAGGGTGGAACCGGGGAGCTGTTTTTT. This gives the protein CASSLELGQGGTGELFF.

This clone was seen once. V and J are TRBV20-1 and TRBJ1-5; 7 bases fit TRBD1. The junction had 5 bases not matched to a gene; V was cut back by 4 bases and J by 2 bases. The V gene's germline CDR1 is DFQATT and CDR2 SNEGSKA (reference sequence). CDR3 length equals 14 residues. For the CDR3, the DNA is TGCAGTGCTATTGACAGGGTTGGCAATCAGCCCCAGCATTTT. Amino acid sequence: CSAIDRVGNQPQHF.

A remark on this clone: One junction end does not reproduce the germline sequence, and a read error may be involved. The chain employs TRBV7-7 and TRBJ2-7, with D unresolved. CDR3 size: 15 residues. Germline CDR1 reads SSHAT; CDR2 reads FNYEAQ (reference sequence). Here the CDR3 reads CASSLAPGSSYEQYF. The CDR3 bases are TGTGCTAGCAGCTTAGCTCCAGGCAGCTCCTACGAGCAGTACTTC. The complete variable domain, with remaining parts taken from reference TRBV7-7 and TRBJ2-7, reads GAGVSQSPRYKVTKRGQDVTLRCDPISSHATLYWYQQALGQGPEFLTYFNYEAQPDKSGLPSDRFSAERPEGSISTLTIQRTEQRDSAMYRCASSLAPGSSYEQYFGPGTRLTVT.

The chain joins TRBV25-1 to TRBJ2-7; D gene unclear. The CDR3 is made up of 13 amino acids. The germline gives CDR1 MGHDK, CDR2 SYGVNS. V was trimmed by 2 bases and J by 6 bases, leaving 11 bases between them. The CDR3 sequence: CASSEGQIFEQYF. The CDR3 DNA reads TGTGCCAGCAGTGAAGGGCAGATTTTCGAGCAGTACTTC.

This chain links TRBV30 with TRBJ2-7, with D uncertain. V lost 0 bases to trimming and J lost 3 bases, with 6 bases between them. CDR1 is GTSNPN, CDR2 SVGIG, per germline (reference sequence). There are 12 residues in the CDR3. The CDR3 reads CAWSVYSYEQYF. The CDR3 DNA follows: TGTGCCTGGAGTGTATACAGCTACGAGCAGTACTTC.